This T cell receptor (beta chain) is drawn from a study of glioma-infiltrating T cells after dendritic cell vaccination. Amplification used 60 V beta primers and 13 J beta primers. Generated by immunoSEQ multiplex PCR, the TCRdb table keeps only in-frame clones and is missing some. Among some 73,000 clones listed, roughly four fifths were seen once. Turning to this clone: Its antigen is undetermined.

Study findings and constraints: Patients with more pretreatment TILs had longer time to progression and survival.

Sequenced here: blood, sampled before dendritic cell vaccination. The source is a human donor with glioblastoma.

CDR3 nucleotide sequence: TGTGCCAGCAGTTACTCCCCAGCGGGGACCGGGGAGCTGTTTTTT. It encodes CASSYSPAGTGELFF. The V call is TRBV6-5, the J call TRBJ2-2; 7 bases are a match to TRBD2. This CDR3 spans 15 amino acids. The trim removed 0 bases at V and 5 bases at J, leaving 3 bases unmatched. CDR1 is MNHEY and CDR2 is SVGAGI in the germline V gene.